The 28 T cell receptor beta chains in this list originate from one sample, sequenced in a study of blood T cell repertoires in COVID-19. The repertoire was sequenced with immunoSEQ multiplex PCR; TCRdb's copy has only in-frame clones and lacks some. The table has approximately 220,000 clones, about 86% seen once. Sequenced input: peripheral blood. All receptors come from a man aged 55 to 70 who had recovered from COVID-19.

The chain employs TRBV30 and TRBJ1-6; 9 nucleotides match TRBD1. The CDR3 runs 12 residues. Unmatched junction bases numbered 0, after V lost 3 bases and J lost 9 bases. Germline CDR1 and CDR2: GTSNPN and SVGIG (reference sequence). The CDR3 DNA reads TGTGCCTGGAGGGGACAGGGTTCACCCCTCCACTTT. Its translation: CAWRGQGSPLHF.

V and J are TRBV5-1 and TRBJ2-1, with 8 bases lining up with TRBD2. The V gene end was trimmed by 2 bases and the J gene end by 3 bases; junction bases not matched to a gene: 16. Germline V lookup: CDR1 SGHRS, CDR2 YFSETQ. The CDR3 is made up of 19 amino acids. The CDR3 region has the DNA TGCGCCAGCAGCTTACTCGGGAGGGGGGGATCTCAAGACTACAATGAGCAGTTCTTC. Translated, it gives CASSLLGRGGSQDYNEQFF.

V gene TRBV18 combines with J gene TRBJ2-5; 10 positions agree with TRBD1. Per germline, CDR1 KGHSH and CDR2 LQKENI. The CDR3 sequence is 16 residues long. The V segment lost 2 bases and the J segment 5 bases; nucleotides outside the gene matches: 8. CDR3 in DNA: TGTGCCAGCTCACCAATCGAGACAGGGGGCGCGGAGACCCAGTACTTC. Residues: CASSPIETGGAETQYF.

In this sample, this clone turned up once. DNA for the CDR3: TGTGCCAGCAGCCGTCACGCGGGACGGAACACAGATACGCAGTATTTT. Protein product: CASSRHAGRNTDTQYF. The rearrangement links TRBV7-2 to TRBJ2-3; possible D gene TRBD2, 6 bases. CDR3 length: 16 residues. Germline V gene lookup returns CDR1 SGHTA and CDR2 FQGNSA. V dropped 5 bases and J dropped 2 bases, with 17 bases sitting between them.

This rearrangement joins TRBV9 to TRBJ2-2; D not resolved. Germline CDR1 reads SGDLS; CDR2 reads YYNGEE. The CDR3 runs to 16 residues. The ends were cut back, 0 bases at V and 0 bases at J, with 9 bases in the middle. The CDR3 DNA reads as TGTGCCAGCAGCGTAGGACACCACGCGAACACCGGGGAGCTGTTTTTT. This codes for CASSVGHHANTGELFF.

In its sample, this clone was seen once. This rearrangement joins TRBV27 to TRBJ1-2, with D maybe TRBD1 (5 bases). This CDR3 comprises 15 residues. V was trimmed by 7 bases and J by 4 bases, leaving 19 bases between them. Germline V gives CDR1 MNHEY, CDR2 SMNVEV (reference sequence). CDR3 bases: TGTGCCAGCAAAAAGGTGACAGCGGGAAGCTATGGCTACACCTTC. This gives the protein CASKKVTAGSYGYTF.

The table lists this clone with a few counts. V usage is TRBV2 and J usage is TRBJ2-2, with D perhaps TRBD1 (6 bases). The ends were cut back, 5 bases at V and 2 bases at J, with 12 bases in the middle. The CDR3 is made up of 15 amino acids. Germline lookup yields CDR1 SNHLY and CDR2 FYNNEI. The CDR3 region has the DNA TGTGCCAGCAGTCCGACAGGAAGAAACACCGGGGAGCTGTTTTTT. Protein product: CASSPTGRNTGELFF.

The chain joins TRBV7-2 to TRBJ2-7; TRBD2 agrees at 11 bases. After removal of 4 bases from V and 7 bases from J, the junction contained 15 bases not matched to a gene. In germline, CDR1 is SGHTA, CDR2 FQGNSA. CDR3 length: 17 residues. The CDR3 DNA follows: TGTGCCAGCAGCTGGCCACTAGCGGGGGTAACTACGGGGGAGCAGTACTTC. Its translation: CASSWPLAGVTTGEQYF.

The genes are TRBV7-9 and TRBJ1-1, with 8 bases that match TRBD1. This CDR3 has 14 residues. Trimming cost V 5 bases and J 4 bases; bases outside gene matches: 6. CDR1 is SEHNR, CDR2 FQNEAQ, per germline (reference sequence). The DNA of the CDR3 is TGTGCCAGCAGCCAACAGGGGGGAGGCACTGAAGCTTTCTTT. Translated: CASSQQGGGTEAFF.

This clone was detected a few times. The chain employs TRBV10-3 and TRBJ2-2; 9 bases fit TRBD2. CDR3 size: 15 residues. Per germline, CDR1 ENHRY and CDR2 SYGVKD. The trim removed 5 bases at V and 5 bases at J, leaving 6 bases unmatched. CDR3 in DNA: TGTGCCATCAGTAACTTAGCGGGGGAGACCGGGGAGCTGTTTTTT. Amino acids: CAISNLAGETGELFF.

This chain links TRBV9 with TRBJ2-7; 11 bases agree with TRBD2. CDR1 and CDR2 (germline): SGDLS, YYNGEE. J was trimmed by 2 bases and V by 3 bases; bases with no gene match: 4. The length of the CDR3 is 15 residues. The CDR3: CASSDGGLAAYEQYF. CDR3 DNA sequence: TGTGCCAGCAGCGACGGGGGACTAGCGGCCTACGAGCAGTACTTC.

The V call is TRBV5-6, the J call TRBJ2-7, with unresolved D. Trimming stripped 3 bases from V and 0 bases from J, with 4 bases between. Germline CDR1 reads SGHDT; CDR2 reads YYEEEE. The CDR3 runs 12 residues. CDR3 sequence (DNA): TGTGCCAGCAGCTCCGTCTCCTACGAGCAGTACTTC. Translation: CASSSVSYEQYF.

CDR3 in amino acids: CASSPQATSGNTIYF. In DNA, the CDR3 is TGTGCCAGCAGCCCGCAGGCAACCTCTGGAAACACCATATATTTT. The chain couples TRBV5-5 to TRBJ1-3; unclear D gene. The CDR3 contains 15 residues. V was pared by 4 bases and J by 0 bases, with 11 bases between. CDR1 is SGHKS and CDR2 is YYEKEE in the germline V gene (reference sequence).

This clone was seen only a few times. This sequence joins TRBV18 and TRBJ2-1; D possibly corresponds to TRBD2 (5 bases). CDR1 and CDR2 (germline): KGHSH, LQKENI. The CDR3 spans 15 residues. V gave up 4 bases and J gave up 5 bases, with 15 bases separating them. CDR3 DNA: TGTGCCAGCTCACTGGCGGACTTACTAAACAATGAGCAGTTCTTC. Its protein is CASSLADLLNNEQFF.

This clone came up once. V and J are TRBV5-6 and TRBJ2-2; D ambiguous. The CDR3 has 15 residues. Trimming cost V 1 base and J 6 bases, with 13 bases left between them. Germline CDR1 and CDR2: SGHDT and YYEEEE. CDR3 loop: CASSLRGPLAGELFF. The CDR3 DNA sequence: TGTGCCAGCAGCTTGCGTGGGCCTCTTGCCGGGGAGCTGTTTTTT.

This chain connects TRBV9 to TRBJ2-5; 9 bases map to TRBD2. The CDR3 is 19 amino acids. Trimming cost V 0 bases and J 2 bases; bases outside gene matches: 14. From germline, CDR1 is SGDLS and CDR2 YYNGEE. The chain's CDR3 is CASSVAPGVLAGEQETQYF. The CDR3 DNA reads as TGTGCCAGCAGCGTAGCGCCCGGGGTATTAGCGGGGGAACAAGAGACCCAGTACTTC.

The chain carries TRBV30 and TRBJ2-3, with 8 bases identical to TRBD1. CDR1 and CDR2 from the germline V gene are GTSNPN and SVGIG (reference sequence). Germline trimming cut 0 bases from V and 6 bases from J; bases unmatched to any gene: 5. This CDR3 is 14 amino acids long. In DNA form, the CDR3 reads TGTGCCTGGAGTGTAGCCAGGGGGCGGGATACGCAGTATTTT. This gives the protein CAWSVARGRDTQYF. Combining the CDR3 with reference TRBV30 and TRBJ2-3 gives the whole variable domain SQTIHQWPATLVQPVGSPLSLECTVEGTSNPNLYWYRQAAGRGLQLLFYSVGIGQISSEVPQNLSASRPQDRQFILSSKKLLLSDSGFYLCAWSVARGRDTQYFGPGTRLTVL.

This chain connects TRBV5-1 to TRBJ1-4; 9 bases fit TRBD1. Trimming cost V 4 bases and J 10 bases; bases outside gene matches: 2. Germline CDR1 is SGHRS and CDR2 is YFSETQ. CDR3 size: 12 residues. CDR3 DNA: TGCGCCAGCAGCGACAGGGGGGGAAAACTGTTTTTT. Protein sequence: CASSDRGGKLFF. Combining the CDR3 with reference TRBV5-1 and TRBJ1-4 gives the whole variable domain KAGVTQTPRYLIKTRGQQVTLSCSPISGHRSVSWYQQTPGQGLQFLFEYFSETQRNKGNFPGRFSGRQFSNSRSEMNVSTLELGDSALYLCASSDRGGKLFFGSGTQLSVL.

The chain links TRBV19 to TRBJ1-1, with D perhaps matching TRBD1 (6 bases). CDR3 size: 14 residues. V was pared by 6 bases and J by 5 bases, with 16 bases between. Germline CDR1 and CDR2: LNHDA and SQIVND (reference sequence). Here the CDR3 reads CASSVNREGTEAFF. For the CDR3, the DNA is TGTGCCAGTAGCGTAAACAGGGAAGGTACTGAAGCTTTCTTT. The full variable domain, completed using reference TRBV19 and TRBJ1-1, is DGGITQSPKYLFRKEGQNVTLSCEQNLNHDAMYWYRQDPGQGLRLIYYSQIVNDFQKGDIAEGYSVSREKKESFPLTVTSAQKNPTAFYLCASSVNREGTEAFFGQGTRLTVV.

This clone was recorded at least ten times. CDR3 DNA: TGTGCCAGCTCAGGGGGCGGAAAGGATGGCTACACCTTC. Translating gives CASSGGGKDGYTF. This sequence joins TRBV6-5 and TRBJ1-2, with 8 bases identical to TRBD1. This CDR3 spans 13 amino acids. Trimming at V came to 8 bases and at J to 6 bases, leaving 8 bases not matched to a gene. Germline V gene data show CDR1 as MNHEY and CDR2 as SVGAGI.

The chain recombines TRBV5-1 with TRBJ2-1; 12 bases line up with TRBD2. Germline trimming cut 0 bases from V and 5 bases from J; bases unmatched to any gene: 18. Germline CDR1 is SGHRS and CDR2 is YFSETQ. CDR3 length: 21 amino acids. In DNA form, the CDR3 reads TGCGCCAGCAGCTTGGGGCCTAGCGGGAGGGCCTTCAGATCATTGCACAATGAGCAGTTCTTC. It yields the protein CASSLGPSGRAFRSLHNEQFF.

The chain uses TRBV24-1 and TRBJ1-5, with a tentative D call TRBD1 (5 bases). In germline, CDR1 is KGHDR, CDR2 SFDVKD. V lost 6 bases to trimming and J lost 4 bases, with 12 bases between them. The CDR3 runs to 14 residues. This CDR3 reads CATSTAGSNQPQHF. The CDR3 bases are TGTGCCACCAGTACTGCAGGGTCTAATCAGCCCCAGCATTTT.

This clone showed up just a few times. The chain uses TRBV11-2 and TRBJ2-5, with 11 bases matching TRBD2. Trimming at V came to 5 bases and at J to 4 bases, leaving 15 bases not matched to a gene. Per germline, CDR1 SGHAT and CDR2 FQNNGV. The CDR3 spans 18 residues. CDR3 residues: CASSPRGPETSGAETQYF. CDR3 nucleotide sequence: TGTGCCAGCAGCCCGCGGGGCCCGGAGACTAGCGGGGCAGAGACCCAGTACTTC.

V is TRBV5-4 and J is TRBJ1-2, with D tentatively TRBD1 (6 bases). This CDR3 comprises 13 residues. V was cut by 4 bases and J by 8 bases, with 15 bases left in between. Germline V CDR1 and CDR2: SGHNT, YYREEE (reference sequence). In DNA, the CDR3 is TGTGCCAGCAGCCAGAACAGGGCGCGGGGCTACACCTTC. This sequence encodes CASSQNRARGYTF.

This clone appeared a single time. The CDR3 region is CASSQDIGTGSYEQYF. Written as DNA, the CDR3 is TGTGCCAGCAGCCAAGATATTGGGACAGGGTCCTACGAGCAGTACTTC. J is TRBJ2-7 and V is TRBV3-1 (or the pseudogene TRBV3-2), with TRBD1 matching over 9 bases. CDR1 is LGHDT, CDR2 YNNKEL, per germline (reference sequence). The V gene end was trimmed by 0 bases and the J gene end by 1 base; junction bases not matched to a gene: 4. This CDR3 region has 16 residues.

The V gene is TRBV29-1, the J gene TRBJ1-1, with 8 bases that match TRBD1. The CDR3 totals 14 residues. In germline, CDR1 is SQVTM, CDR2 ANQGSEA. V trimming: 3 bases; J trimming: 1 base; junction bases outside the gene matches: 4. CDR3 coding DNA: TGCAGCGTTGAGCAGGGGGCCGCGAACACTGAAGCTTTCTTT. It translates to CSVEQGAANTEAFF.

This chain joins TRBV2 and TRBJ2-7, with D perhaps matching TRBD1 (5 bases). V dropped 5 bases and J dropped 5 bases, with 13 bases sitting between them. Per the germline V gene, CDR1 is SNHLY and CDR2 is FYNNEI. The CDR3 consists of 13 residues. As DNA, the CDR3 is TGTGCCAGCAGTCAGGGAAGGGTAGACGAGCAGTACTTC. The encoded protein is CASSQGRVDEQYF.

The DNA of the CDR3 is TGCAGTGTAACAATTAAGACTGAAGCTTTCTTT. Translating it yields CSVTIKTEAFF. The rearrangement uses TRBV20-1 and TRBJ1-1; D gene uncertain. Germline CDR1 is DFQATT and CDR2 is SNEGSKA (reference sequence). The V and J ends lost 7 bases and 5 bases respectively, with 11 bases between them. The CDR3 is 11 residues long.